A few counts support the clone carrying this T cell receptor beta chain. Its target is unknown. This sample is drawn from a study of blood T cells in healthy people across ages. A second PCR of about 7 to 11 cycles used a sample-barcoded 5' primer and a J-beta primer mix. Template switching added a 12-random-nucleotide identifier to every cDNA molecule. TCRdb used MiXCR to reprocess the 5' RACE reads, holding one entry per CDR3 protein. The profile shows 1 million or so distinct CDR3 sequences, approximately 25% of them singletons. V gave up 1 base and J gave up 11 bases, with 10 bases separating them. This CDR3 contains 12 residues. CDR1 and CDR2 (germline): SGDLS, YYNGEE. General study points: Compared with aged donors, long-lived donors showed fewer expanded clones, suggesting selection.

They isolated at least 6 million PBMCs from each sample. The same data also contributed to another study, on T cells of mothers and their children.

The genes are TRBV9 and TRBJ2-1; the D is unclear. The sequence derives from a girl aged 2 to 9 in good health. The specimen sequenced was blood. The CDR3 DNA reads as TGTGCCAGCAGCGTAAACACCGGTCAGCAGTTCTTC. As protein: CASSVNTGQQFF.